This is a list of T cell receptor beta chains from one sample in a study of OX40 agonist ivuxolimab in advanced cancers. Generated by immunoSEQ multiplex PCR, the TCRdb table keeps only in-frame clones and is missing some. The sample holds about 46,000 clones; around 81% are singletons and the top ten take approximately 3%. Specimen: CD4+ or CD8+ T cells sorted from blood, collected in a trial of the OX40 agonist ivuxolimab. Source of these receptors: an adult with an advanced solid tumor such as melanoma, head and neck, liver or kidney cancer. Both conserved end residues are part of each CDR3. A D gene is named only where the DNA matches it firmly. Some rows have no size entry. The others give once, few or many, or a class for an expanded clone.

d_call j_call v_call clone_size cdr3_nt cdr3_aa
- TRBJ1-2 TRBV11-1 - TGTGCCAGCAGCCTACAAGGAGGCTATGGCTACACCTTC CASSLQGGYGYTF
- TRBJ1-2 TRBV10-1 - TGCGCCAGCAGTGAAGGTTACGGTCGAGGCTACACCTTC CASSEGYGRGYTF
TRBD2 TRBJ2-1 TRBV13 - TGTGCCAGCAGCTTAGGCTTGGGTAGCGGGGGACTGAGCTCCTACAATGAGCAGTTCTTC CASSLGLGSGGLSSYNEQFF
- TRBJ2-1 TRBV19 - TGTGCCAGTAGTAAGGGACACCTATACAATGAGCAGTTCTTC CASSKGHLYNEQFF
TRBD1 TRBJ1-2 TRBV4-2 - TGTGCCAGCAGCCAAGATTTGTTGTCCGGGACAGGGTCTGGCTACACCTTC CASSQDLLSGTGSGYTF
- TRBJ1-4 TRBV9 - TGTGCCAGCAGCGCGCCCACCAGGGAACTGTTTTTT CASSAPTRELFF
TRBD2 TRBJ2-7 TRBV10-3 - TGTGCCATCAGTGAGAGCGGGGGCCTAGCGACCTACGAGCAGTACTTC CAISESGGLATYEQYF
TRBD2 TRBJ2-1 TRBV10-1 medium-sized TGCGCCAGCAGTGATGGACTAGTAGGGAATGAGCAGTTCTTC CASSDGLVGNEQFF
- TRBJ2-3 TRBV10-3 - TGTGCCATCAGCCCGACCGGGGGCGGCACAGATACGCAGTATTTT CAISPTGGGTDTQYF
TRBD1 TRBJ1-1 TRBV11-3 - TGTGCCAGCAGCCCCGCAGGGGGACCTGAAGCTTTCTTT CASSPAGGPEAFF
- TRBJ1-2 TRBV5-4 - TGTGCCAGCAGCTTGGACCAGGGTGGCTATGGCTACACCTTC CASSLDQGGYGYTF
TRBD1 TRBJ1-2 TRBV7-2 - TGTGCCAGCAGCTTAGGGATAGGGGGCGCCATCTATGGCTACACCTTC CASSLGIGGAIYGYTF
TRBD2 TRBJ2-7 TRBV9 - TGTGCCAGCAGCAACCGGACTAGCGGTCCCTACGAGCAGTACTTC CASSNRTSGPYEQYF
- TRBJ2-5 TRBV11-2 - TGTGCCAGCAGCCCCAGGAGCGGGGAGACCCAGTACTTC CASSPRSGETQYF
- TRBJ1-4 TRBV7-2 - TGTGCCAGCAGCTTAGAGGGGTTTGGAATTTTTACGGAAAAACTGTTTTTT CASSLEGFGIFTEKLFF
- TRBJ2-7 TRBV11-3 - TGTGCCAGCAGCTTAGATCAACGGGTGGGAGAGCAGTACTTC CASSLDQRVGEQYF
- TRBJ2-7 TRBV21-1 - TGTGCCAGCAGCCCATTGGGGGGGCAGTACTTC CASSPLGGQYF
TRBD2 TRBJ2-3 TRBV5-1 - TGCGCCAGCAGCCCTGCCGGGACTAGCGTCACAGATACGCAGTATTTT CASSPAGTSVTDTQYF
- TRBJ2-7 TRBV5-5 - TGTGCCAGCAGCTTGCACGGCTACGAGCAGTACTTC CASSLHGYEQYF
- TRBJ2-3 TRBV7-3 - TGTGCCAGCAGCTTAATTACGGCGGTTAACACAGATACGCAGTATTTT CASSLITAVNTDTQYF
- TRBJ1-2 TRBV5-8 - TGTGCCAGCAGTGTCAGGTCGGCCGTCTATGGCTACACCTTC CASSVRSAVYGYTF
- TRBJ2-1 TRBV16 - - CASSPSPVGGGALEFF
- TRBJ1-5 TRBV25-1 - TGTGCCAGCAGTGAGTCCAGGGTGGGTCAGCCCCAGCATTTT CASSESRVGQPQHF
TRBD1 TRBJ2-7 TRBV28 once TGTGCCAGCGCCCGGACAGGGGGCGGGGACGAGCAGTACTTC CASARTGGGDEQYF
- TRBJ2-1 TRBV6-1 - TGTGCCAGCAGTGAAAGTGGGGGGCCCCCTTTTATGGGTGAGCAGTTCTTC CASSESGGPPFMGEQFF
- TRBJ2-3 TRBV29-1 - TGCAGCGCCGGCTCAGGGGCCACAGATACGCAGTATTTT CSAGSGATDTQYF
TRBD2 TRBJ2-2 TRBV9 few TGTGCCAGCAGCGCACCCCTTTGGGAAGCGGGGGTTTTCACCGGGGAGCTGTTTTTT CASSAPLWEAGVFTGELFF
TRBD2 TRBJ2-2 TRBV27 - TGTGCCAGCAGTTTACCTCGCCAGACTAGCGGGGGGGCTGTCGACACCGGGGAGCTGTTTTTT CASSLPRQTSGGAVDTGELFF
- TRBJ2-6 TRBV7-2 - TGTGCCAGCAGCCCCTGGGGATCTGGGGCCAACGTCCTGACTTTC CASSPWGSGANVLTF
- TRBJ2-1 TRBV10-3 - TGTGCCATCAGTTATGACTACAATGAGCAGTTCTTC CAISYDYNEQFF
- TRBJ1-2 TRBV7-9 few TGTGCCAGCAGCCTAGACATTTATGGCTACACCTTC CASSLDIYGYTF
TRBD2 TRBJ2-5 TRBV7-8 - TGTGCCAGCAGCTCCCGTGGTAGCGGGGAAGAGACCCAGTACTTC CASSSRGSGEETQYF
- TRBJ2-3 TRBV9 once TGTGCCAGCAGCGTTAGTCAAGATACGCAGTATTTT CASSVSQDTQYF
- TRBJ2-2 TRBV5-7 - TGTGCCAGCAGCCGTCTCGGGGGGCCCGGGGAGCTGTTTTTT CASSRLGGPGELFF
- TRBJ1-2 TRBV7-9 - TGTGCCAGCAGCTTAATCTCAGGGGCTAACTATGGCTACACCTTC CASSLISGANYGYTF
- TRBJ2-7 TRBV7-9 medium-sized TGTGCCAGCAGCTTTTTAGGGACCGTGAGCTCCTACGAGCAGTACTTC CASSFLGTVSSYEQYF
- TRBJ2-7 TRBV5-5 once TGTGCCAGCAGCTTGTCGGACGAGCAGTACTTC CASSLSDEQYF
TRBD1 TRBJ2-7 TRBV6-5 - TGTGCCAGCAGCGAGGGACAGGGGAGGGCCTACGAGCAGTACTTC CASSEGQGRAYEQYF
TRBD1 TRBJ1-3 TRBV6-5 - TGTGCCAGCAGGAGGGACAGCATCTCTGGAAACACCATATATTTT CASRRDSISGNTIYF
- TRBJ1-1 TRBV9 few TGTGCCAGCAGCGTAGGTGGGAGCCTGAACACTGAAGCTTTCTTT CASSVGGSLNTEAFF